The source of this TCR beta chain is a study of shared clonotypes between healthy human individuals. Measured with immunoSEQ multiplex PCR; TCRdb has only the in-frame clones, and not every one. The sample carries 520,000 or so clones, 75% to 85% recorded once. This clone was counted only a few times. Germline CDR1 SGHNT, CDR2 YYREEE (reference sequence). Trimming cost V 4 bases and J 5 bases, with 9 bases left between them. The CDR3 is 12 residues long. Donors, without exception, were Caucasian adults residing in Nashville, Tennessee. The sample comprised PBMCs. The TCR comes from a woman between 40 and 50 years old in good health. Some clones in this sample may be carry-over from other donors' samples. The chain combines TRBV5-4 with TRBJ2-5; D uncertain. Here the CDR3 DNA reads TGTGCCAGCAGCGTGGGGATGGAGACCCAGTACTTC. It yields the protein CASSVGMETQYF. Full variable domain (remainder filled in from reference TRBV5-4 and TRBJ2-5): ETGVTQSPTHLIKTRGQQVTLRCSSQSGHNTVSWYQQALGQGPQFIFQYYREEENGRGNFPPRFSGLQFPNYSSELNVNALELDDSALYLCASSVGMETQYFGPGTRLLVL.